These T cell receptor beta chains were read from a single sample in a study of patients and donors after allogeneic stem cell transplantation. A single record per CDR3 protein comes from TCRdb applying MiXCR to the RT-PCR reads. The repertoire includes hundreds of thousands of distinct CDR3 sequences, around 15% of them detected once, and less than 8.5% sits in the top ten. Source material: blood, either unsorted or a sorted T cell fraction (not recorded which). These receptors were obtained from a human donor who was either an allogeneic HSCT recipient or a stem cell or donor lymphocyte infusion donor (not recorded which). It is not recorded whose cells these are; they may come from a transplant donor. Both conserved end residues are part of each CDR3. A D gene is named only where the DNA matches it firmly. Not every row has a clone size; where given, it reads once, few, many or a size class.

clone size: NA; V gene: TRBV10-3; J gene: TRBJ2-1; D gene: TRBD2; CDR3 protein: CAIKEGSGRGRLDEQFF; CDR3 DNA: TGTGCCATCAAAGAAGGTAGCGGGAGGGGGCGGCTAGATGAGCAGTTCTTC
clone size: NA; V gene: TRBV2; J gene: TRBJ1-1; D gene: NA; CDR3 protein: CASSRIRDCGAFF; CDR3 DNA: TGTGCCAGCAGTCGGATACGGGATTGTGGGGCTTTCTTT
clone size: NA; V gene: TRBV11-2; J gene: TRBJ2-7; D gene: NA; CDR3 protein: CASSPLKRARVTSYEQYF; CDR3 DNA: TGTGCCAGCAGCCCCCTTAAGCGGGCCAGAGTAACTTCCTACGAGCAGTACTTC
clone size: few; V gene: TRBV30; J gene: TRBJ1-2; D gene: NA; CDR3 protein: CAWSVFSGSKGYTF; CDR3 DNA: TGTGCCTGGAGTGTGTTTTCTGGGTCTAAGGGCTACACCTTC
clone size: few; V gene: TRBV25-1; J gene: TRBJ1-1; D gene: NA; CDR3 protein: CASQGYGTEAFF; CDR3 DNA: TGTGCCAGCCAGGGGTATGGCACTGAAGCTTTCTTT
clone size: NA; V gene: TRBV6-5; J gene: TRBJ2-2; D gene: NA; CDR3 protein: CASSVAAGELFF; CDR3 DNA: TGTGCCAGCTCCGTGGCTGCCGGGGAGCTGTTTTTT
clone size: few; V gene: TRBV5-6; J gene: TRBJ2-3; D gene: NA; CDR3 protein: CASSPAASGTDTQYF; CDR3 DNA: TGTGCCAGCAGCCCCGCAGCTTCAGGGACAGATACGCAGTATTTT
clone size: NA; V gene: TRBV12-3/TRBV12-4; J gene: TRBJ1-1; D gene: NA; CDR3 protein: CASSRSPGLTEAFF; CDR3 DNA: TGTGCCAGCAGTCGTTCTCCAGGGCTCACTGAAGCTTTCTTT
clone size: once; V gene: TRBV20-1; J gene: TRBJ2-3; D gene: TRBD2; CDR3 protein: CSARGLAGGIAKTDTQYF; CDR3 DNA: TGCAGTGCCAGAGGGCTAGCGGGGGGCATAGCGAAAACAGATACGCAGTATTTT
clone size: NA; V gene: TRBV4-1; J gene: TRBJ1-5; D gene: NA; CDR3 protein: CASSQVRYQPQHF; CDR3 DNA: TGCGCCAGCAGCCAAGTAAGATATCAGCCCCAGCATTTT
clone size: few; V gene: TRBV11-1; J gene: TRBJ2-5; D gene: TRBD2; CDR3 protein: CASSPPSGKETQYF; CDR3 DNA: TGTGCCAGCAGCCCTCCTAGCGGGAAAGAGACCCAGTACTTC
clone size: few; V gene: TRBV9; J gene: TRBJ1-5; D gene: NA; CDR3 protein: CASSVEGSQPQHF; CDR3 DNA: TGTGCCAGCAGCGTAGAAGGCAGCCAGCCCCAGCATTTT
clone size: large; V gene: TRBV7-3; J gene: TRBJ2-1; D gene: TRBD2; CDR3 protein: CATLRDYYNEQFF; CDR3 DNA: TGTGCCACCCTCCGGGACTATTACAATGAGCAGTTCTTC
clone size: few; V gene: TRBV6-1; J gene: TRBJ1-2; D gene: NA; CDR3 protein: CASSFARGRNYGYTF; CDR3 DNA: TGTGCCAGCAGCTTCGCCAGGGGAAGGAACTATGGCTACACCTTC
clone size: few; V gene: TRBV4-3; J gene: TRBJ2-5; D gene: NA; CDR3 protein: CASSQVFPQETQYF; CDR3 DNA: TGCGCCAGCAGCCAAGTATTCCCCCAAGAGACCCAGTACTTC
clone size: NA; V gene: TRBV6-2/TRBV6-3; J gene: TRBJ1-6; D gene: NA; CDR3 protein: CASSEGRSYNSPLHF; CDR3 DNA: TGTGCCAGCAGCGAGGGGCGCTCCTATAATTCACCCCTCCACTTT
clone size: many; V gene: TRBV4-1; J gene: TRBJ2-2; D gene: NA; CDR3 protein: CASSLQVNTGELFF; CDR3 DNA: TGCGCCAGCAGCTTACAGGTGAACACCGGGGAGCTGTTTTTT
clone size: few; V gene: TRBV21-1; J gene: TRBJ2-1; D gene: NA; CDR3 protein: CASVGEGGDYNEQFF; CDR3 DNA: TGTGCCAGCGTTGGGGAGGGGGGGGACTACAATGAGCAGTTCTTC
clone size: few; V gene: TRBV4-2; J gene: TRBJ2-1; D gene: TRBD2; CDR3 protein: CASSPSGPSGYNEQFF; CDR3 DNA: TGTGCCAGCAGCCCCTCAGGGCCTAGCGGTTACAATGAGCAGTTCTTC
clone size: few; V gene: TRBV20-1; J gene: TRBJ2-3; D gene: TRBD2; CDR3 protein: CSARTSGSRDTQYF; CDR3 DNA: TGCAGTGCCAGGACTAGCGGGAGTCGGGATACGCAGTATTTT
clone size: NA; V gene: TRBV12-3/TRBV12-4; J gene: TRBJ2-1; D gene: NA; CDR3 protein: CASSHPFGGQQEGNEQFF; CDR3 DNA: TGTGCCAGCAGTCATCCTTTTGGCGGCCAACAAGAGGGGAATGAGCAGTTCTTC
clone size: NA; V gene: TRBV6-4; J gene: TRBJ2-1; D gene: NA; CDR3 protein: CASTLTGDNEQFF; CDR3 DNA: TGTGCCAGCACCCTGACTGGGGACAATGAGCAGTTCTTC
clone size: few; V gene: TRBV2; J gene: TRBJ1-1; D gene: NA; CDR3 protein: CASRYRTGRDTEAFF; CDR3 DNA: TGTGCCAGCAGATATAGGACCGGGAGGGACACTGAAGCTTTCTTT
clone size: NA; V gene: TRBV6-4; J gene: TRBJ1-5; D gene: NA; CDR3 protein: CASSEGDNQPQHF; CDR3 DNA: TGTGCCAGCAGTGAGGGGGACAATCAGCCCCAGCATTTT